This TCR beta chain was recovered during a study of control samples from healthy donors and cancer patients. The table came from immunoSEQ multiplex PCR; TCRdb's copy has only in-frame clones and leaves some out. The sample consists of about 170,000 clones, about 94% of them appearing once. CDR1 is SGHKS, CDR2 YYEKEE, per germline (reference sequence). This CDR3 is 18 amino acids long. The V and J ends lost 4 bases and 2 bases respectively, with 21 bases between them. The source is a woman aged 55-69 years in good health. V usage is TRBV5-5 and J usage is TRBJ1-4, with TRBD1 as a possible D gene (5 bases). Specimen: blood. CDR3 in DNA: TGTGCCAGCAGCAGCATACGGGGGTCCTGGGGGACTAATGAAAAACTGTTTTTT. This gives the protein CASSSIRGSWGTNEKLFF.